This record concerns one T cell receptor (beta chain) sequence. The data were obtained in a study of blood T cells in healthy people across ages. Germline loops: CDR1 SEHNR, CDR2 FQNEAQ (reference sequence). Trimming took 5 bases from V and 11 from J; bases not matched to a gene: 18. CDR3 length: 16 amino acids. Then a second PCR, running roughly 7 to 11 cycles, was carried out with a sample-barcoded 5' primer and a J-beta primer mix. TCRdb re-called the 5' RACE reads with MiXCR, one entry per CDR3 protein. The sample shows some 640,000 distinct CDR3 sequences, about 30% of them seen only once. The chain uses TRBV7-9 and TRBJ2-5, with 9 nucleotides matching TRBD1. This TCR derives from a woman at least 80 years old in good health. Sequencing was performed on blood. The DNA for the CDR3 is TGTGCCAGCAGCGCCTCGGGGGACAGGGCTTGTGGGGAGCAGTACTTC. Protein: CASSASGDRACGEQYF. The full variable domain, with the rest looked up from reference TRBV7-9 and TRBJ2-5, is DTGVSQNPRHKITKRGQNVTFRCDPISEHNRLYWYRQTLGQGPEFLTYFQNEAQLEKSRLLSDRFSAERPKGSFSTLEIQRTEQGDSAMYLCASSASGDRACGEQYFGPGTRLLVL.